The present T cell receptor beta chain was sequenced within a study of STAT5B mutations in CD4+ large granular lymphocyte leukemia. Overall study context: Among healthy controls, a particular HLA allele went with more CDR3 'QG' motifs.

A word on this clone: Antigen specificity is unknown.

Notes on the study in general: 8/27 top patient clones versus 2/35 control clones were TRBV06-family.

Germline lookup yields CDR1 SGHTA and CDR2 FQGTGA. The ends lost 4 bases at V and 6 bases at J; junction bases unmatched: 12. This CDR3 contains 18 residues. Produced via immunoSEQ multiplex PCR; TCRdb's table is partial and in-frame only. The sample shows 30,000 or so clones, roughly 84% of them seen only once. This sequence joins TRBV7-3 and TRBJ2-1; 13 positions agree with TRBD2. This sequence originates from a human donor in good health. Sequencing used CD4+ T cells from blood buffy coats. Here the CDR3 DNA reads TGTGCCAGCAGCTCCGTACCGGGACTAGCGGGGAGGGGCAATGAGCAGTTCTTC. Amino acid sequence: CASSSVPGLAGRGNEQFF.